The sequence of this T cell receptor beta chain was determined in a study of blood T cell repertoires in COVID-19. Study details: Samples came from the United States, Italy and Spain, spanning acute and convalescent COVID-19.

This clone occurred a few times. Per the original data handling: Reference gene primers were amplified, and this amplification served to estimate nucleated cell counts. Profiled with immunoSEQ multiplex PCR; TCRdb holds only in-frame clones, not every one. That table is the source of V, J and clone size, and D and trimming were worked out from the DNA. Of about 140,000 clones listed, approximately 78% are singletons. Participants were aged roughly 18 to 89 years from about two dozen US areas. The TCR originated in a woman aged 45-59 years who had recovered from COVID-19. The sequenced material came from PBMCs or T cells enriched from blood (not recorded which).

The CDR3: CASSPPQAPTPHTF. CDR3 coding DNA: TGTGCCAGCTCACCACCCCAAGCCCCCACTCCCCACACCTTC. V is TRBV18 and J is TRBJ1-2; no reliable D call. CDR1 and CDR2 (germline): KGHSH, LQKENI. The CDR3 consists of 14 residues. Trimming pared 0 bases from V and 12 bases from J, leaving 17 bases between.